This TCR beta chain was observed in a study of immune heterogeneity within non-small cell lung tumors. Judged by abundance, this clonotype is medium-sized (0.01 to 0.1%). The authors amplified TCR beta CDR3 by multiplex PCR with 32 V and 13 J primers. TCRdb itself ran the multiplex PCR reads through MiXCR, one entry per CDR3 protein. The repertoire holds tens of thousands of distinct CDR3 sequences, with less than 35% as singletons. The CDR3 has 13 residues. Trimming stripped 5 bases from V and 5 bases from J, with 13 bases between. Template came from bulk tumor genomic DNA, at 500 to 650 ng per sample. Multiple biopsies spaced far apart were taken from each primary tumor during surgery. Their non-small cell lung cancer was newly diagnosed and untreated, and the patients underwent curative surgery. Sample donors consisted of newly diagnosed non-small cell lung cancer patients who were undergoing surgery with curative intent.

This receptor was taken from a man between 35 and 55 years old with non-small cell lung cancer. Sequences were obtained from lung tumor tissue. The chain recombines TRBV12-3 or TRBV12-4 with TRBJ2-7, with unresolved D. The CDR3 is CASSRNGRNEQYF. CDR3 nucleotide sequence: TGTGCCAGCAGTCGCAACGGGCGCAACGAGCAGTACTTC.